The present TCR beta chain was sequenced within a study of immune cell composition in non-small cell lung cancer. As for the study in general: Lung adenocarcinoma or squamous carcinoma made up most tumours.

Overall study findings and caveats: Overall clonality, unlike maximal tumour-associated clone frequency, did not predict TIL reactivity.

Remarks on this clone: Its antigen remains unknown.

Normal lung was taken at the farthest possible site, at least 3 cm from tumour. The data were produced by immunoSEQ multiplex PCR, yet TCRdb's version contains in-frame clones alone and is incomplete. The sample gives fewer than 2,000 clones, 60% to 80% of which show up once; just over 15% is in the top ten. The CDR3 contains 14 residues. V gave up 4 bases and J gave up 0 bases, with 10 bases separating them. The germline CDR1 and CDR2 sequences are SGHVT and SQSDAQ. Material for sequencing was non-adjacent lung tissue. The clonotype originates from a human donor with non-small cell lung cancer. The chain employs TRBV7-4 and TRBJ2-7; a possible D gene is TRBD2 (6 bases). The CDR3 nucleotides read TGTGCCAGCAGCTCGGGACTCACCTCCTACGAGCAGTACTTC. Translation: CASSSGLTSYEQYF. Using reference TRBV7-4 and TRBJ2-7 for the parts outside the CDR3, the full variable domain is GAGVSQSPRYKVAKRGRDVALRCDSISGHVTLYWYRQTLGQGSEVLTYSQSDAQRDKSGRPSGRFSAERPERSVSTLKIQRTEQGDSAVYLCASSSGLTSYEQYFGPGTRLTVT.